The rows below give T cell receptor beta chains drawn from one sample of a study of T cell responses to AZD1222 COVID-19 vaccine. Only in-frame clones appear in the TCRdb table, and some are missing; sequencing was by immunoSEQ multiplex PCR. The table lists about 150,000 clones, about 93% of them singletons, with over 7.5% in the top ten. The source was peripheral blood, collected on day 0 of AZD1222 vaccination. Source of these receptors: an adult in good health. Both conserved end residues are part of each CDR3. Fields, in order: clone size, J gene, D gene, V gene, CDR3 protein, CDR3 DNA. The D gene is left open where the match is weak. Rows give clone size only sometimes, using once, few, many, or a class for an expanded clone.

>-|TRBJ1-4|-|TRBV29-1
CSVGVNEKLFF
TGCAGCGTAGGGGTAAACGAAAAACTGTTTTTT
>-|TRBJ2-5|-|TRBV5-4
CASSLGVSHRETQYF
TGTGCCAGCAGCTTGGGAGTAAGCCATAGAGAGACCCAGTACTTC
>-|TRBJ2-7|TRBD1|TRBV27
CASSLTGGINEQYF
TGTGCCAGCAGTTTAACAGGGGGCATCAACGAGCAGTACTTC
>once|TRBJ2-7|-|TRBV28
CASSTQQPYEQYF
TGTGCCAGCAGTACTCAACAGCCTTACGAGCAGTACTTC
>-|TRBJ1-1|-|TRBV5-6
CASSLDRGGEAFF
TGTGCCAGCAGCTTGGATCGAGGAGGGGAAGCTTTCTTT
>-|TRBJ2-1|-|TRBV21-1
CASSKASGGASYNEQFF
TGTGCCAGCAGCAAGGCTAGCGGGGGGGCCTCCTACAATGAGCAGTTCTTC
>-|TRBJ1-1|-|TRBV28
CASSFTLRGMWAEAFF
TGTGCCAGCAGTTTCACGCTTAGGGGGATGTGGGCTGAAGCTTTCTTT
>-|TRBJ1-1|-|TRBV2
CASSEAGDGDTEAFF
TGTGCCAGCAGTGAGGCGGGGGATGGGGACACTGAAGCTTTCTTT
>-|TRBJ1-6|-|TRBV10-2
CASRDDSPGPLHF
TGCGCCAGCAGGGACGACAGCCCCGGTCCCCTCCACTTT
>-|TRBJ1-1|TRBD1|TRBV10-3
CAISCLGGTDLLWNTEAFF
TGTGCCATCAGTTGCCTCGGGGGGACAGATCTTCTTTGGAACACTGAAGCTTTCTTT
>once|TRBJ2-4|TRBD1|TRBV11-2
CASSPTGSRNIQYF
TGTGCCAGCAGCCCGACAGGGAGTCGTAACATTCAGTACTTC
>once|TRBJ2-2|-|TRBV2
CASSAGTWAGTGELFF
TGTGCCAGCAGCGCTGGGACTTGGGCGGGGACCGGGGAGCTGTTTTTT
>-|TRBJ2-7|TRBD1|TRBV2
CASRDRESSYEQYF
TGTGCCAGCCGGGACAGGGAAAGCTCCTACGAGCAGTACTTC
>-|TRBJ1-5|-|TRBV19
CASNEYSYQPQHF
TGTGCCAGTAACGAATACAGTTATCAGCCCCAGCATTTT
>-|TRBJ2-3|-|TRBV4-2
CASSLTGTPTDTQYF
TGTGCCAGCAGCCTTACCGGGACACCCACAGATACGCAGTATTTT
>-|TRBJ1-6|-|TRBV27
CASKTDNSPLHF
TGTGCCAGCAAGACAGATAATTCACCCCTCCACTTT
>once|TRBJ2-2|TRBD2|TRBV11-3
CASSLVGGASGELFF
TGTGCCAGCAGCTTAGTCGGGGGGGCCTCCGGGGAGCTGTTTTTT
>-|TRBJ1-2|TRBD1|TRBV28
CASRETGEANYGYTF
TGTGCCAGCAGAGAAACAGGGGAGGCTAACTATGGCTACACCTTC
>-|TRBJ1-1|-|TRBV18
CASSTEVNTEAFF
TGTGCCAGCTCGACGGAAGTGAACACTGAAGCTTTCTTT
>-|TRBJ1-1|TRBD1|TRBV7-9
CASSLPRQGWHTEAFF
TGTGCCAGCAGCTTGCCTAGACAGGGCTGGCACACTGAAGCTTTCTTT
>-|TRBJ1-5|-|TRBV19
CASSIGAASNQPQHF
TGTGCCAGTAGTATTGGAGCAGCCAGCAATCAGCCCCAGCATTTT
>-|TRBJ1-6|-|TRBV7-9
CASSFGPNSPLHF
TGTGCCAGCAGCTTCGGTCCGAATTCACCCCTCCACTTT
>once|TRBJ2-7|TRBD2|TRBV13
CASSFSPGGAPNEQYF
TGTGCCAGCAGCTTTAGTCCCGGGGGGGCCCCCAACGAGCAGTACTTC
>-|TRBJ2-1|-|TRBV12-3/TRBV12-4
CASSFGSQQFF
TGTGCCAGCAGTTTCGGCAGCCAGCAGTTCTTC
>-|TRBJ1-3|TRBD1|TRBV7-9
CASRGTGGEGNTIYF
TGTGCCAGCAGAGGGACAGGGGGCGAGGGAAACACCATATATTTT
>-|TRBJ2-1|TRBD1|TRBV5-4
CASSLFPKGGHNEQFF
TGTGCCAGCAGCTTGTTCCCAAAAGGGGGCCACAATGAGCAGTTCTTC
>-|TRBJ2-2|-|TRBV29-1
CSVEGGHGELFF
TGCAGCGTTGAAGGAGGACACGGGGAGCTGTTTTTT
>-|TRBJ2-3|TRBD2|TRBV5-4
CASSEGLASDTQYF
TGTGCCAGCAGCGAGGGACTAGCGTCGGATACGCAGTATTTT
>-|TRBJ2-1|-|TRBV27
CASMDMSSYNEQFF
TGTGCCAGCATGGATATGAGCTCCTACAATGAGCAGTTCTTC
>-|TRBJ1-5|-|TRBV12-3/TRBV12-4
CASTLGRNQPQHF
TGTGCCAGCACCTTAGGGAGAAATCAGCCCCAGCATTTT
>-|TRBJ2-1|TRBD1|TRBV5-4
CASSLPTGGVEQFF
TGTGCCAGCAGCCTACCGACAGGGGGCGTTGAGCAGTTCTTC
>-|TRBJ2-3|-|TRBV19
CASSPTTGDTQYF
TGTGCCAGTAGCCCAACCACAGGGGATACGCAGTATTTT
>-|TRBJ2-3|-|TRBV20-1
CSASRPGGDLGTQYF
TGCAGTGCTAGTCGGCCGGGGGGCGACCTTGGTACGCAGTATTTT
>-|TRBJ2-7|-|TRBV27
CASSLGFEQYF
TGTGCCAGCAGCCTGGGGTTCGAGCAGTACTTC
>-|TRBJ1-1|-|TRBV9
CASSTEAEPTEAFF
TGTGCCAGCAGCACAGAGGCGGAGCCCACTGAAGCTTTCTTT
>-|TRBJ1-2|-|TRBV5-6
CASSLGAGRQNGYTF
TGTGCCAGCAGCTTGGGGGCCGGGCGGCAGAATGGCTACACCTTC
>-|TRBJ1-5|TRBD1|TRBV6-1
CASSELAQGSQPQHF
TGTGCCAGCAGTGAATTGGCACAGGGGAGTCAGCCCCAGCATTTT
>-|TRBJ1-6|-|TRBV7-3
CASSSYPGAGSPLHF
TGTGCCAGCAGCTCCTATCCGGGGGCGGGTTCACCCCTCCACTTT
>once|TRBJ1-1|-|TRBV5-4
CASSLALRGGTEAFF
TGTGCCAGCAGCTTGGCCTTAAGGGGCGGGACTGAAGCTTTCTTT
>-|TRBJ1-2|-|TRBV12-5
CASGLVGVSEGYTF
TGTGCTAGTGGTTTGGTCGGGGTATCGGAGGGCTACACCTTC
>-|TRBJ2-1|-|TRBV7-2
CASTTAGDNEQFF
TGTGCCAGCACCACAGCAGGGGACAATGAGCAGTTCTTC
>-|TRBJ1-6|-|TRBV28
CASSSAQLRDSPLHF
TGTGCCAGCAGTTCGGCCCAGTTAAGGGATTCACCCCTCCACTTT
>-|TRBJ1-2|-|TRBV30
CAWTPFLGDYGYTF
TGTGCCTGGACCCCATTCCTCGGGGACTATGGCTACACCTTC
>few|TRBJ1-2|-|TRBV5-6
CASSLDLTGYGYTF
TGTGCCAGCAGCTTGGACCTCACAGGGTATGGCTACACCTTC
>-|TRBJ1-4|TRBD1|TRBV18
CASSSRQGGNEKLFF
TGTGCCAGCTCAAGTCGACAGGGGGGTAATGAAAAACTGTTTTTT
>-|TRBJ2-1|-|TRBV29-1
CSVEDLNEQFF
TGCAGCGTTGAAGATCTAAATGAGCAGTTCTTC
>-|TRBJ2-5|-|TRBV6-5
CASSYQVAGSKTQYF
TGTGCCAGCAGTTACCAGGTCGCGGGGTCGAAGACCCAGTACTTC
>-|TRBJ2-3|-|TRBV10-3
CASAESMTRGGTDTQYF
TGTGCCTCAGCTGAGTCAATGACCAGGGGTGGCACAGATACGCAGTATTTT
>-|TRBJ1-6|-|TRBV7-7
CASSLDGGLNSPLHF
TGTGCTAGCAGCTTAGATGGTGGCCTAAATTCACCCCTCCACTTT
>-|TRBJ1-2|-|TRBV5-1
CASSYYGREITMSYTF
TGCGCCAGCAGCTACTACGGCAGGGAGATAACTATGAGCTACACCTTC
>-|TRBJ1-3|-|TRBV10-3
CAISDTVSGNTIYF
TGTGCCATCAGTGACACAGTCTCTGGAAACACCATATATTTT
>once|TRBJ2-2|-|TRBV5-5
CASSLIGKITGELFF
TGTGCCAGCAGCTTGATAGGCAAGATAACCGGGGAGCTGTTTTTT
>-|TRBJ1-1|TRBD1|TRBV15
CATSGDMNTGQMNTEAFF
TGTGCCACCAGCGGAGACATGAATACGGGACAGATGAACACTGAAGCTTTCTTT
>few|TRBJ2-7|-|TRBV7-9
CASSLVQGLYEQYF
TGTGCCAGCAGCTTAGTACAGGGACTCTACGAGCAGTACTTC
>once|TRBJ2-3|TRBD1|TRBV2
CASNGQGADTQYF
TGTGCCAGCAACGGACAGGGGGCAGATACGCAGTATTTT
>-|TRBJ2-5|-|TRBV6-2/TRBV6-3
CASSLRLVRETQYF
TGTGCCAGCAGTTTACGACTAGTCCGGGAGACCCAGTACTTC
>-|TRBJ1-4|-|TRBV6-5
CASTWDKTTNEKLFF
TGTGCCAGCACCTGGGACAAGACAACTAATGAAAAACTGTTTTTT
>-|TRBJ1-2|TRBD1|TRBV2
CASSEPGRTGGGYGYTF
TGTGCCAGCAGTGAACCAGGCAGGACAGGGGGGGGCTATGGCTACACCTTC
>-|TRBJ2-2|TRBD2|TRBV6-1
CASSEDTSGAGELFF
TGTGCCAGCAGTGAAGATACTAGCGGCGCCGGGGAGCTGTTTTTT
>-|TRBJ1-3|-|TRBV2
CASSELRDFGRNTIYF
TGTGCCAGCAGTGAGTTGCGGGATTTCGGCAGAAACACCATATATTTT